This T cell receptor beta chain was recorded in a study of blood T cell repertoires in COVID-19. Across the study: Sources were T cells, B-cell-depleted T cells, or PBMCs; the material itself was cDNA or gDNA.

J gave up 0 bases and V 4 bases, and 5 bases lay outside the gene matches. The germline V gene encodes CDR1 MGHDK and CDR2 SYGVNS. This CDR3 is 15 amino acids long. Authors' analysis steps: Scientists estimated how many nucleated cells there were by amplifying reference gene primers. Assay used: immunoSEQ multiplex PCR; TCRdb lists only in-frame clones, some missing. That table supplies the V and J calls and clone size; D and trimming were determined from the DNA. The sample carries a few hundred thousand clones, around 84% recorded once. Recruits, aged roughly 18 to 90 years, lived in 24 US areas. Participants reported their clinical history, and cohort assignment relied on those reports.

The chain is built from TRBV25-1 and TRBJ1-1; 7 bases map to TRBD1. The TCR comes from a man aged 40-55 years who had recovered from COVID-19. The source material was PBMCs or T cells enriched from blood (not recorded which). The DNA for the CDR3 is TGTGCCAGCAGTGTAGCGGGACAGCTGAACACTGAAGCTTTCTTT. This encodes CASSVAGQLNTEAFF.